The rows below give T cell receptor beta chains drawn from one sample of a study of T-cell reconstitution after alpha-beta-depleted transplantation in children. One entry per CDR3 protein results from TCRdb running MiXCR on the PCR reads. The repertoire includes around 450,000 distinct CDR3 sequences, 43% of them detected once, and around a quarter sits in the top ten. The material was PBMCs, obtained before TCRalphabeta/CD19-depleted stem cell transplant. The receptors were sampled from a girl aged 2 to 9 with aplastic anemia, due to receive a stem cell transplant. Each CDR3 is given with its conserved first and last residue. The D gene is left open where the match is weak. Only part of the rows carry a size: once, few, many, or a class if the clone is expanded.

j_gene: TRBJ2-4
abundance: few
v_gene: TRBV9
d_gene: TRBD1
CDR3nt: TGTGCCAGCAGCGTAGACGCTCGGCAGGGGGTTGAAAACATTCAGTACTTC
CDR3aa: CASSVDARQGVENIQYF

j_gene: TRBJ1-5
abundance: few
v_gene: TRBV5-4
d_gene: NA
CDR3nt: TGTGCCAGCAGCTTGGGGGGGGAGATGCCCCAGCATTTT
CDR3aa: CASSLGGEMPQHF

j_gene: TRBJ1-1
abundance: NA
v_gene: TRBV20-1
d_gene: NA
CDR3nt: TGCAGTGCTACCCCACCGGGGGTATTGGGGAACACTGAAGCTTTCTTT
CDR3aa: CSATPPGVLGNTEAFF

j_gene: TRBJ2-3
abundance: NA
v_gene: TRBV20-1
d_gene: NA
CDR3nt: TGCAGTGCCCATGTCTCAGTAGGGCAGGATACGCAGTATTTT
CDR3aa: CSAHVSVGQDTQYF

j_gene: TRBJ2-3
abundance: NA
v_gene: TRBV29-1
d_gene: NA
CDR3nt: TGCAGCGTTGTCGGGGGTGGGGCGGGCAGCACAGATACGCAGTATTTT
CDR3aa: CSVVGGGAGSTDTQYF

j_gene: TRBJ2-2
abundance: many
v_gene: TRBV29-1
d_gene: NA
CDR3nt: TGCAGCGTAGGATCGGGACATTCGACCGGGGAGCTGTTTTTT
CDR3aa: CSVGSGHSTGELFF

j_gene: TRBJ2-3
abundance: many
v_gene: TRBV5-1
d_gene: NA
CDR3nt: TGCGCCAGCAACCAACTAGACGGAACAGATACGCAGTATTTT
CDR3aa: CASNQLDGTDTQYF

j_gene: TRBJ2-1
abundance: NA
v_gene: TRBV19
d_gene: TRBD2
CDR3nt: TGTGCCAGCCAAACTAGCGCGGCCTACAATGAGCAGTTCTTC
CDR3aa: CASQTSAAYNEQFF

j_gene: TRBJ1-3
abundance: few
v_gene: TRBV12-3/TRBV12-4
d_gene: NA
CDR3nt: TGTGCCAGCAGTGCCCTGCTTGATTCCGGAAACACCATATATTTT
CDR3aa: CASSALLDSGNTIYF

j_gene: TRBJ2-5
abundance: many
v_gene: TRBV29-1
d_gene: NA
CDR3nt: TGCAGCGTACCCGGACGAGGCGGGGAGACCCAGTACTTC
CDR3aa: CSVPGRGGETQYF

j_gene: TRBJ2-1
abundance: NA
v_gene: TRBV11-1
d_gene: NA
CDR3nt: TGTGCCAGCAGCTTAGAACCAGGCTACAATGAGCAGTTCTTC
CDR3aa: CASSLEPGYNEQFF

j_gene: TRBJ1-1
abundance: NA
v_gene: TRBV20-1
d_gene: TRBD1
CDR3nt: TGCAGTGCTAGAGATCGATGGACAGGGTACACTGAAGCTTTCTTT
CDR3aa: CSARDRWTGYTEAFF

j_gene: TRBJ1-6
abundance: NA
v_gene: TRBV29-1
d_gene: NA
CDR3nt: TGCAGCGTGGCAACAGGGCCCCGGTCGCCCCTCCACTTT
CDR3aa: CSVATGPRSPLHF

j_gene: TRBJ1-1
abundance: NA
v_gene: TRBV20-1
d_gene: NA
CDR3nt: TGCAGTGCTAGTAGTACAGTGGAGAACACTGAAGCTTTCTTT
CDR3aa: CSASSTVENTEAFF

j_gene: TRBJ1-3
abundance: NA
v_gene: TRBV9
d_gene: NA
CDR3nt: TGTGCCAGCAGCGTAGGTGGTGGAAACACCATATATTTT
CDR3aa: CASSVGGGNTIYF

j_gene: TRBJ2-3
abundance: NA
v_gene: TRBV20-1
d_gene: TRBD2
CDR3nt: TGCAGTGTGTTTAGCGGGAGTCCAGATACGCAGTATTTT
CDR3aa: CSVFSGSPDTQYF

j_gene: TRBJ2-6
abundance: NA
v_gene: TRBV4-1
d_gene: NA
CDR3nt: TGCGCCAGCAGCCAAGATCCGGGGGGCGGGGCCAACGTCCTGACTTTC
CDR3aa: CASSQDPGGGANVLTF

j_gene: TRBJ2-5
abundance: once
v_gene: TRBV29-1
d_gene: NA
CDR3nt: TGCAGCGTTGAAGATTCAACAGGGGAGACCCAGTACTTC
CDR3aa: CSVEDSTGETQYF

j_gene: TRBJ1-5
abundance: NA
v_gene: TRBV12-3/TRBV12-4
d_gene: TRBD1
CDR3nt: TGTGCCAGCAGTACCCAACAGGGGCTTATGTATCCCCAGCATTTT
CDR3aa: CASSTQQGLMYPQHF

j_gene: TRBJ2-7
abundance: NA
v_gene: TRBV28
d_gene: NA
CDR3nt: TGTGCCAGCAGGCCCCTCGGGGGACAAGGCTCCTACGAGCAGTACTTC
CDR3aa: CASRPLGGQGSYEQYF

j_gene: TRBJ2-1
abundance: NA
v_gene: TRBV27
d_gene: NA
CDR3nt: TGTGCCAGCAGTGCGGACATGGTCCACAATGAGCAGTTCTTC
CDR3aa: CASSADMVHNEQFF

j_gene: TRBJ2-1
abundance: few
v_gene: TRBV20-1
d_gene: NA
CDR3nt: TGCAGTGCTCCGACGGAAGACAATGAGCAGTTCTTC
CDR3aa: CSAPTEDNEQFF

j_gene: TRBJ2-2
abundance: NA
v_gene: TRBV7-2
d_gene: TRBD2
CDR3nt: TGTGCCAGCGAACCAGCCACCACTAGCGGCCACACCGGGGAGCTGTTTTTT
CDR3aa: CASEPATTSGHTGELFF

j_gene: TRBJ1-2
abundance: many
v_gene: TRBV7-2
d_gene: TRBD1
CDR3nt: TGTGCCAGCAGCTCAAGCAGGGGGACTAACTATGGCTACACCTTC
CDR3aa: CASSSSRGTNYGYTF

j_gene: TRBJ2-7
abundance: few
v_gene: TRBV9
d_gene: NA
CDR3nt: TGTGCCAGCAGCGTAGTAGAGGGCCAGCAGTACTTC
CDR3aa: CASSVVEGQQYF

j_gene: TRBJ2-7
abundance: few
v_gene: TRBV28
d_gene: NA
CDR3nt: TGTGCCAGCAGTTCCGGGGGAGTCCTCCACCGAGAGCAGTACTTC
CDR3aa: CASSSGGVLHREQYF

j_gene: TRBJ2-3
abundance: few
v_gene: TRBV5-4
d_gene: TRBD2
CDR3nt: TGTGCCAGCAGCTTGTCCGGGACTAGGAAATATTTT
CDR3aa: CASSLSGTRKYF

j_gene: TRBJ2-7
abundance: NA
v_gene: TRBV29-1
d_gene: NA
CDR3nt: TGCAGCGTCAACAGGGACCACTCCTACGAGCAGTACTTC
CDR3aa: CSVNRDHSYEQYF

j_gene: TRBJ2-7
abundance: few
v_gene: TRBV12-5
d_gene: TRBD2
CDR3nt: TGTGCTAGTGCCTTACACATAGCGGGCCTTTCCTACGAGCAGTACTTC
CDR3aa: CASALHIAGLSYEQYF

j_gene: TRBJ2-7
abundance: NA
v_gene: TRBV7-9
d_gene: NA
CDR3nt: TGTGCCAGCAGCCAGTCAGGGGCGTTCTACGAGCAGTACTTC
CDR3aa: CASSQSGAFYEQYF

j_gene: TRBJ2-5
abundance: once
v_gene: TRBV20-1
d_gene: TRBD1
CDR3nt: TGCAGTGCTAGAGGCCCAGGGGGCGAGACCCAGTACTTC
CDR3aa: CSARGPGGETQYF

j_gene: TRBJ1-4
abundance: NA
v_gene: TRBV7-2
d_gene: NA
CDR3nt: TGTGCCAGCAGCTCGGACAGCTCAAATGAAAAACTGTTTTTT
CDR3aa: CASSSDSSNEKLFF

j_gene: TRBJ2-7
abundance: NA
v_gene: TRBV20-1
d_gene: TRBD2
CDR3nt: TGCAGTGTCAGCAAGCGGGGGGCAGCCTACGAGCAGTACTTC
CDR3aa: CSVSKRGAAYEQYF

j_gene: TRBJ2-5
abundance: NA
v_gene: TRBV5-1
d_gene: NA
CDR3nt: TGCGCCAGCAGCTTACAGGGTGTGAGGGAGACCCAGTACTTC
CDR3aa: CASSLQGVRETQYF

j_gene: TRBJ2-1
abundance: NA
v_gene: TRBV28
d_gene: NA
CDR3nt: TGTGCCAGCAGTTTACAGTTTAATGAGCAGTTCTTC
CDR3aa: CASSLQFNEQFF

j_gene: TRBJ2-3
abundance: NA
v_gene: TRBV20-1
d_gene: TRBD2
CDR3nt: TGCAGTGCTCTCGACTTAGCGGGAGGGCGCGGAGATACGCAGTATTTT
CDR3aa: CSALDLAGGRGDTQYF

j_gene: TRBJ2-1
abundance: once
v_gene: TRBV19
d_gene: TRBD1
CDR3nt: TGTGCCAGTAGTATAGACCGGACAGGGGACAATGAGCAGTTCTTC
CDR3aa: CASSIDRTGDNEQFF

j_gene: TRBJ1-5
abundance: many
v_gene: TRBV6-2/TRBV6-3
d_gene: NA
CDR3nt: TGTGCCAGCAGTTTCGGACAGCAGCCCCAGCATTTT
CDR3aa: CASSFGQQPQHF

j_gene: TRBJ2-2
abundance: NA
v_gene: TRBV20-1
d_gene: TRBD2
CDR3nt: TGCAGTGCTAAGTGGGGGGGGAACACCGGGGAGCTGTTTTTT
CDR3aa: CSAKWGGNTGELFF

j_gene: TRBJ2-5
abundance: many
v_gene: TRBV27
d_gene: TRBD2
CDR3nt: TGTGCCAGCAGTGCCCTAGCGGGAGAGCAAGAGACCCAGTACTTC
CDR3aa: CASSALAGEQETQYF

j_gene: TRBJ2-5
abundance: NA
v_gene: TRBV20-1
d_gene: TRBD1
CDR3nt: TGCAGTGCCCCGGACAGGTTGACCCAGTACTTC
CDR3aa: CSAPDRLTQYF

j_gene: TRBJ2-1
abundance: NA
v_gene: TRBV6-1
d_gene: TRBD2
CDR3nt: TGTGCCAGCGGACGATCTAGCGGGGTTCTCGATGAGCAGTTCTTC
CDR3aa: CASGRSSGVLDEQFF

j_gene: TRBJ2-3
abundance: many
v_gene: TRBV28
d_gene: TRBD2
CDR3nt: TGTGCCAGCAGTTGGCCCCGGACTAGCGGCGGCACAGATACGCAGTATTTT
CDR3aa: CASSWPRTSGGTDTQYF

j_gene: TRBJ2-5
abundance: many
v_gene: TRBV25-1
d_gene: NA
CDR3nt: TGTGCCAGCAGTGACTCCCATCTAGGGATAGGAGAGACCCAGTACTTC
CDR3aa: CASSDSHLGIGETQYF

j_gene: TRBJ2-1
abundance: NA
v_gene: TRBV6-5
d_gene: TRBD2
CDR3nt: TGTGCCAGCAGTTACGTTAGCGGGAATCGGAATGAGCAGTTCTTC
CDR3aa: CASSYVSGNRNEQFF

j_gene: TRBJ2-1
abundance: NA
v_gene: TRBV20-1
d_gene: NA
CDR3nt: TGCAGTGCTTGCTCGTTCGATAGCTCCTACAATGAGCAGTTCTTC
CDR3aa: CSACSFDSSYNEQFF

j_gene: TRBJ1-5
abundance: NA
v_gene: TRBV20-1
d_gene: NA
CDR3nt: TGCAGTGCTAGAATGAGGACAGTCAGCAATCAGCCCCAGCATTTT
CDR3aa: CSARMRTVSNQPQHF

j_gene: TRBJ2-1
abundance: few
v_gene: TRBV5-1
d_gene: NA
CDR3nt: TGCGCCAGCAGCTTGGGGGCTTCGAACAATGAGCAGTTCTTC
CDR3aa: CASSLGASNNEQFF

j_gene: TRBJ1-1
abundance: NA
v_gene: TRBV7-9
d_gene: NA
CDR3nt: TGTGCCAGCAGCCTCTTGAAAACGAACACTGAAGCTTTCTTT
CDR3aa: CASSLLKTNTEAFF

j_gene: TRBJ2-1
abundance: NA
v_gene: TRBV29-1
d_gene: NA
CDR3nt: TGCAGCGTTGAAGCCCGGCAACGGGACTCTCCCGTTAGCTCCTACAATGAGCAGTTCTTC
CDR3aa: CSVEARQRDSPVSSYNEQFF

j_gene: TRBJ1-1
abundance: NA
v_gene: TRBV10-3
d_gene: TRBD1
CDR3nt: TGTGCCATCAGGGAAGGACAGGGTGAGTGGGTGGCTTTCTTT
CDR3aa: CAIREGQGEWVAFF